A selection of T cell receptor beta chains follows, all from one sample in a study of cytomegalovirus exposure and HLA in healthy donors. Profiling relied on immunoSEQ multiplex PCR, and the TCRdb table lists in-frame clones only, not all of them. The table for this sample gives some 150,000 clones. The sequencing sample was made of PBMCs. Receptors were obtained from a woman between 18 and 29 years old in good health and CMV-seronegative. CDR3s include the opening cysteine and the closing phenylalanine or tryptophan. Fields, in order: D gene, J gene, V gene, CDR3 protein, CDR3 DNA. The D gene is left open where the match is weak.

d_gene: TRBD2; j_gene: TRBJ2-7; v_gene: TRBV7-9; CDR3aa: CASSLVSSGGSSYEQYF; CDR3nt: TGTGCCAGCAGCTTAGTTTCTAGCGGGGGGAGCTCCTACGAGCAGTACTTC
d_gene: NA; j_gene: TRBJ1-6; v_gene: TRBV6-1; CDR3aa: CASSEGDSYNSPLHF; CDR3nt: TGTGCCAGCAGTGAAGGCGACAGCTATAATTCACCCCTCCACTTT
d_gene: NA; j_gene: TRBJ1-2; v_gene: TRBV30; CDR3aa: CAWSLRDDEGYTF; CDR3nt: TGTGCCTGGAGTCTCAGGGATGATGAGGGCTACACCTTC
d_gene: NA; j_gene: TRBJ2-3; v_gene: TRBV7-3; CDR3aa: CASSPEGPSTDTQYF; CDR3nt: TGTGCCAGCAGCCCGGAGGGTCCTAGCACAGATACGCAGTATTTT
d_gene: TRBD1; j_gene: TRBJ1-2; v_gene: TRBV27; CDR3aa: CASRTIRTGYYTF; CDR3nt: TGTGCCAGCAGAACCATACGGACAGGGTACTACACCTTC
d_gene: TRBD1; j_gene: TRBJ2-7; v_gene: TRBV15; CDR3aa: CATSRTQGAGGYEQYF; CDR3nt: TGTGCCACCAGCAGGACTCAGGGGGCAGGAGGCTACGAGCAGTACTTT
d_gene: NA; j_gene: TRBJ2-7; v_gene: TRBV19; CDR3aa: CASSTPYSNEQYF; CDR3nt: TGTGCCAGTAGTACCCCCTATTCGAACGAGCAGTACTTC
d_gene: NA; j_gene: TRBJ2-3; v_gene: TRBV5-1; CDR3aa: CASSLATSTDTQYF; CDR3nt: TGCGCCAGCAGCTTGGCTACTAGCACAGATACGCAGTATTTT
d_gene: NA; j_gene: TRBJ2-6; v_gene: TRBV19; CDR3aa: CASSGAVPGSGANVLTF; CDR3nt: TGTGCCAGTAGTGGGGCAGTCCCCGGCTCTGGGGCCAACGTCCTGACTTTC
d_gene: TRBD2; j_gene: TRBJ2-7; v_gene: TRBV4-2; CDR3aa: CASSRGILAGDYEQYF; CDR3nt: TGTGCCAGCAGCCGAGGGATTCTAGCGGGAGACTACGAGCAGTACTTC
d_gene: NA; j_gene: TRBJ1-1; v_gene: TRBV13; CDR3aa: CASSLGRGLNTEAFF; CDR3nt: TGTGCCAGCAGCTTAGGCAGGGGCTTGAACACTGAAGCTTTCTTT
d_gene: NA; j_gene: TRBJ2-1; v_gene: TRBV19; CDR3aa: CASSIHSGVIDNEQFF; CDR3nt: TGTGCCAGTAGTATCCATTCAGGGGTTATCGACAATGAGCAGTTCTTC
d_gene: NA; j_gene: TRBJ1-5; v_gene: TRBV12-5; CDR3aa: CASGLSLMPQHF; CDR3nt: TGTGCTAGTGGTTTGTCCCTTATGCCCCAGCATTTT
d_gene: TRBD1; j_gene: TRBJ1-3; v_gene: TRBV4-1; CDR3aa: CASSPGQGARNTIYF; CDR3nt: TGCGCCAGCAGCCCTGGACAGGGGGCTCGTAACACCATATATTTT
d_gene: NA; j_gene: TRBJ2-2; v_gene: TRBV7-2; CDR3aa: CASSLGREYGELFF; CDR3nt: TGTGCCAGCAGCTTAGGACGGGAGTACGGGGAGCTGTTTTTT
d_gene: TRBD2; j_gene: TRBJ2-7; v_gene: TRBV6-1; CDR3aa: CASSEGRGGRAYEQYF; CDR3nt: TGTGCCAGCAGTGAGGGAAGGGGCGGGAGGGCCTACGAGCAGTACTTC
d_gene: TRBD2; j_gene: TRBJ2-3; v_gene: TRBV11-3; CDR3aa: CASSFRTSLVGADTQYF; CDR3nt: TGTGCCAGCAGCTTTCGGACTAGCCTTGTCGGCGCAGATACGCAGTATTTT
d_gene: TRBD1; j_gene: TRBJ1-1; v_gene: TRBV11-3; CDR3aa: CASSSGQTMNTEAFF; CDR3nt: TGTGCCAGCAGCTCGGGACAGACGATGAACACTGAAGCTTTCTTT
d_gene: NA; j_gene: TRBJ2-1; v_gene: TRBV6-4; CDR3aa: CASSETGSDLRRQFF; CDR3nt: TGTGCCAGCAGTGAAACAGGGAGTGACCTCCGTAGGCAGTTCTTC
d_gene: NA; j_gene: TRBJ2-1; v_gene: TRBV6-4; CDR3aa: CASGSGIGGEQFF; CDR3nt: TGTGCCAGCGGGAGTGGAATAGGTGGCGAGCAGTTCTTC
d_gene: TRBD2; j_gene: TRBJ2-7; v_gene: TRBV5-8; CDR3aa: CASSPRGGPYEQYF; CDR3nt: TGTGCCAGCAGCCCCCGGGGGGGGCCCTACGAGCAGTACTTC
d_gene: TRBD2; j_gene: TRBJ2-1; v_gene: TRBV6-4; CDR3aa: CATGTSPSAAYNEQFF; CDR3nt: TGTGCCACCGGGACTAGTCCATCGGCGGCCTACAATGAGCAGTTCTTC
d_gene: NA; j_gene: TRBJ2-7; v_gene: TRBV6-5; CDR3aa: CASRDTGPLGYEQYF; CDR3nt: TGTGCCAGCAGGGATACAGGGCCCCTGGGCTACGAGCAGTACTTC
d_gene: NA; j_gene: TRBJ2-3; v_gene: TRBV5-4; CDR3aa: CASSTYTDTQYF; CDR3nt: TGTGCCAGCAGCACCTACACAGATACGCAGTATTTT
d_gene: TRBD2; j_gene: TRBJ2-3; v_gene: TRBV27; CDR3aa: CASSLTGRWDTQYF; CDR3nt: TGTGCCAGCAGCCTAACCGGGAGGTGGGATACGCAGTATTTT
d_gene: NA; j_gene: TRBJ1-1; v_gene: TRBV6-1; CDR3aa: CASRWGHSNTEAFF; CDR3nt: TGTGCCAGCAGGTGGGGACATTCGAACACTGAAGCTTTCTTT
d_gene: NA; j_gene: TRBJ2-5; v_gene: TRBV5-1; CDR3aa: CASSRTVETFGPIENQETQYF; CDR3nt: TGCGCCAGCAGTCGGACAGTAGAAACCTTCGGCCCTATAGAAAACCAAGAGACCCAGTACTTC
d_gene: NA; j_gene: TRBJ2-7; v_gene: TRBV10-3; CDR3aa: CAISELGTSDEQYF; CDR3nt: TGTGCCATCAGTGAATTGGGGACAAGTGACGAGCAGTACTTC
d_gene: NA; j_gene: TRBJ1-4; v_gene: TRBV9; CDR3aa: CASSTPGHGEKLFF; CDR3nt: TGTGCCAGCAGCACCCCGGGACACGGTGAAAAACTGTTTTTT
d_gene: NA; j_gene: TRBJ1-1; v_gene: TRBV7-6; CDR3aa: CASSLAPGINTEAFF; CDR3nt: TGTGCCAGCAGCTTAGCGCCAGGTATCAACACTGAAGCTTTCTTT